These 9 T cell receptor beta chains came from one sample sequenced in a study of T cell repertoires in cytomegalovirus infection. Their specific antigens are unknown. Each CDR3 protein is one row after TCRdb ran MiXCR on the reads. The table shows about 920,000 distinct CDR3 sequences, with around 30% occurring only once. The material sequenced was cultured CD8+ T cells from PBMCs, taken from culture after CMV antigen stimulation. Every receptor here comes from a human donor in good health (CMV status not recorded). Some clones in this sample may be carry-over from other donors' samples.

This clonotype has at least ten counts. V usage is TRBV7-8 and J usage is TRBJ2-7; 12 nucleotides match TRBD2. The CDR3 loop spans 14 amino acids. Trimming took 6 bases from V and 3 from J; bases not matched to a gene: 3. The germline V gene encodes CDR1 SGHVS and CDR2 FQNEAQ. The CDR3 bases are TGTGCCAGCAGTTGGACTAGCGGGGACTACGAGCAGTACTTC. This codes for CASSWTSGDYEQYF. The variable domain in full, completed from reference TRBV7-8 and TRBJ2-7, reads GAGVSQSPRYKVAKRGQDVALRCDPISGHVSLFWYQQALGQGPEFLTYFQNEAQLDKSGLPSDRFFAERPEGSVSTLKIQRTQQEDSAVYLCASSWTSGDYEQYFGPGTRLTVT.

V and J are TRBV12-5 and TRBJ2-1; D tentatively fits TRBD1 or TRBD2 (5 bases each). V was clipped by 6 bases and J by 5 bases, with 14 bases between them. The length of the CDR3 is 14 residues. CDR1 is LGHNT and CDR2 is FRNRAP in the germline V gene. CDR3 loop: CASGFFWGNNEQFF. DNA for the CDR3: TGTGCTAGTGGATTTTTTTGGGGGAACAATGAGCAGTTCTTC.

This clonotype has only a few counts. The chain recombines TRBV7-4 with TRBJ2-4, with 11 bases fitting TRBD2. J lost 7 bases, V lost 4 bases, and 9 bases had no gene match. There are 16 residues in the CDR3. CDR1 is SGHVT and CDR2 is SQSDAQ in the germline V gene. Written as DNA, the CDR3 is TGTGCCAGCAGCTCCACTAGCGGGGGAGGTCAGAACATTCAGTACTTC. It specifies CASSSTSGGGQNIQYF.

The J gene is TRBJ2-5, the V gene TRBV29-1; the match to TRBD2 covers 12 bases. CDR1 and CDR2 from the germline V gene are SQVTM and ANQGSEA. V lost 6 bases, J lost 3 bases, and 5 bases stayed unmatched. The CDR3 totals 14 residues. The CDR3 region is CSVLRTSGEETQYF. CDR3 DNA: TGCAGCGTGCTCCGGACTAGCGGGGAAGAGACCCAGTACTTC.

J is TRBJ1-5 and V is TRBV6-5, with D unclear. Per the germline V gene, CDR1 is MNHEY and CDR2 is SVGAGI. Trimming took 6 bases from V and 2 from J, leaving 11 bases between them. CDR3 length equals 14 residues. The CDR3 DNA is TGTGCCAGCAGGCCCCGGGGAGGCAATCAGCCCCAGCATTTT. Residues: CASRPRGGNQPQHF.

This clonotype has more than one count but fewer than ten. CDR3 sequence reads: CASSLDFQAGYTF. The CDR3 DNA reads as TGTGCCAGCAGCTTAGATTTTCAGGCCGGCTACACCTTC. J is TRBJ1-2 and V is TRBV7-8; unclear D gene. Trimming took 1 base from V and 8 from J, leaving 11 bases between them. The V gene's germline CDR1 is SGHVS and CDR2 FQNEAQ. CDR3 size: 13 residues.

This chain connects TRBV7-2 to TRBJ1-2; perhaps TRBD1 as D (6 bases). Germline CDR1 is SGHTA and CDR2 is FQGNSA. The CDR3 is 15 amino acids. V was trimmed by 6 bases and J by 8 bases, leaving 22 bases between them. The CDR3 DNA reads as TGTGCCAGCAGTCCGATCCCCCCGGGGGCTCGGGGCTACACCTTC. Its protein product is CASSPIPPGARGYTF.

The chain employs TRBV6-2 or TRBV6-3 and TRBJ1-1, with D possibly matching TRBD1 (5 bases). The length of the CDR3 is 14 residues. CDR1 is MNHEY, CDR2 SVGEGT, per germline. The germline V and J ends were trimmed by 8 bases and 4 bases, with 17 bases remaining between them. Written as DNA, the CDR3 is TGTGCCAGCGCAAATTTCAGGGTGAGCACTGAAGCTTTCTTT. Amino acids: CASANFRVSTEAFF.

The chain employs TRBV27 and TRBJ2-7, with D perhaps assigned TRBD1 or TRBD2 (5 bases each). The CDR3 length is 13 residues. Germline assignment: CDR1 MNHEY and CDR2 SMNVEV (reference sequence). Trimming removed 4 bases from V and 7 bases from J, with 14 bases in between. The CDR3 DNA follows: TGTGCCAGCAGTTCCGGGGCTGGAGGAGAGCAGTACTTC. Translation: CASSSGAGGEQYF.